This entry lists 21 T cell receptor beta chains sequenced from one sample in a study of blood T cell repertoires in COVID-19. The protocol was immunoSEQ multiplex PCR, while the TCRdb copy is restricted to in-frame clones and leaves out a portion. The sample lists around 110,000 clones; around nine tenths were seen once. The sample taken for sequencing was peripheral blood. These receptors were obtained from a human donor with active COVID-19. The donor label of this sample is uncertain.

The chain couples TRBV4-1 to TRBJ2-7; 8 nucleotides agree with TRBD1. Per the germline V gene, CDR1 is MGHRA and CDR2 is YSYEKL. The CDR3 is 14 amino acids. V was clipped by 2 bases and J by 3 bases; unmatched bases: 3. The CDR3 loop reads CASSQLGTGYEQYF. The DNA for the CDR3 is TGCGCCAGCAGCCAACTCGGGACAGGCTACGAGCAGTACTTC.

This clone was observed a handful of times. The V gene is TRBV28, the J gene TRBJ2-7; D is undetermined. The CDR3 sequence is 14 residues long. Per the germline V gene, CDR1 is MDHEN and CDR2 is SYDVKM. V lost 7 bases to trimming and J lost 3 bases, with 16 bases between them. The CDR3 coding sequence is TGTGCCAGCACCGAAGAATCGCGTGGCTACGAGCAGTACTTC. Amino acid sequence: CASTEESRGYEQYF.

This clone is a singleton in its sample. The J gene is TRBJ2-1, the V gene TRBV5-5, with a possible D match to TRBD2 (7 bases). CDR3 size: 14 residues. Germline V gives CDR1 SGHKS, CDR2 YYEKEE (reference sequence). The V end was cut by 0 bases, the J end by 8 bases, with 12 bases between. The chain's CDR3 is CASSLAGGRDEQFF. The CDR3 nucleotides are TGTGCCAGCAGCTTGGCCGGGGGGCGCGATGAGCAGTTCTTC.

V usage is TRBV7-9 and J usage is TRBJ2-5; 7 positions match TRBD1. J gave up 4 bases and V 1 base, and 6 bases lay outside the gene matches. CDR3 length: 15 amino acids. The germline V gene has CDR1 SEHNR and CDR2 FQNEAQ (reference sequence). The CDR3 sequence is CASSLETGVGETQYF. DNA for the CDR3: TGTGCCAGCAGCTTAGAAACAGGGGTGGGAGAGACCCAGTACTTC.

This clone was counted once. This chain uses TRBV21-1 with TRBJ2-1; TRBD2, the table's D call, was not compared with the DNA. TRBV21-1 is reported as a pseudogene. CDR3 length: 23 residues. The CDR3 sequence is CASSKPGVHDDRYGGKIENEQFF. In DNA, the CDR3 is TGTGCCAGCAGCAAGCCAGGCGTTCACGATGACCGATACGGGGGGAAGATTGAGAATGAGCAGTTCTTC.

The chain links TRBV15 to TRBJ2-5; 13 nucleotides align to TRBD2. Germline CDR1 LNHNV, CDR2 YYDKDF (reference sequence). The CDR3 totals 17 residues. V lost 3 bases and J lost 1; bases outside the gene matches: 5. As DNA, the CDR3 is TGTGCCACCAGCAGGAGGGGACTAGCGGGGTTCCAAGAGACCCAGTACTTC. This gives the protein CATSRRGLAGFQETQYF.

V and J are TRBV5-8 and TRBJ2-7; 7 bases agree with TRBD1. The CDR3 extends over 13 amino acids. Germline loops: CDR1 SGHTS, CDR2 YDEGEE. V shed 5 bases, J shed 4 bases, and the junction held 6 bases outside the gene matches. The CDR3 DNA is TGTGCCAGCAGTAGACGGGACAGATACGAGCAGTACTTC. Translation gives CASSRRDRYEQYF.

This rearrangement joins TRBV10-1 to TRBJ1-1, with unresolved D. The V gene lost 8 bases and the J gene lost 0 bases, with 10 bases spanning the gap. The CDR3 runs 13 residues. The V gene's germline CDR1 is WNHNN and CDR2 SYGVQD (reference sequence). The CDR3 loop reads CASEGEVNTEAFF. The CDR3 region has the DNA TGCGCCAGCGAGGGAGAGGTGAACACTGAAGCTTTCTTT.

This sequence joins TRBV7-2 and TRBJ1-2; D gene unclear. Germline V gene lookup returns CDR1 SGHTA and CDR2 FQGNSA. This CDR3 spans 16 amino acids. Trimming removed 2 bases from V and 4 bases from J, with 17 bases in between. CDR3 sequence: CASSLYLGRPSYGYTF. DNA for the CDR3: TGTGCCAGCAGCTTATATTTGGGCAGGCCAAGCTATGGCTACACCTTC.

The chain links TRBV19 to TRBJ2-3; 8 bases line up with TRBD2. Germline V gene sequence: CDR1 LNHDA, CDR2 SQIVND (reference sequence). The ends lost 5 bases at V and 2 bases at J; junction bases unmatched: 6. The CDR3 covers 15 residues. The CDR3 loop is CASSGAGADTDTQYF. The CDR3 nucleotides are TGTGCCAGTAGTGGAGCGGGGGCGGACACAGATACGCAGTATTTT.

The chain combines TRBV11-2 with TRBJ2-1; 7 nucleotides line up with TRBD2. Per the germline V gene, CDR1 is SGHAT and CDR2 is FQNNGV. Trimming cost V 5 bases and J 0 bases; bases outside gene matches: 7. The CDR3 covers 16 residues. CDR3 sequence: CASSALGGSSYNEQFF. The CDR3 DNA reads TGTGCCAGCAGCGCATTGGGGGGGAGCTCCTACAATGAGCAGTTCTTC.

The chain combines TRBV29-1 with TRBJ2-3, with 7 positions matching TRBD2. Germline V CDR1 and CDR2: SQVTM, ANQGSEA. V dropped 1 base and J dropped 1; count of bases not matched to a gene: 5. The CDR3 is 15 amino acids. CDR3 DNA sequence: TGCAGCGTTGAAGGTGGACTAGTGGGCACAGATACGCAGTATTTT. Amino acids: CSVEGGLVGTDTQYF.

This chain connects TRBV5-4 to TRBJ1-3, with 7 bases lining up with TRBD1. V gave up 1 base and J gave up 8 bases; unmatched junction bases: 6. Germline-derived CDR1 and CDR2 are SGHNT and YYREEE (reference sequence). The CDR3 runs to 14 residues. CDR3 sequence (DNA): TGTGCCAGCAGCTTGTGGGGACAGAAGTACACCATATATTTT. Translation gives CASSLWGQKYTIYF.

This rearrangement joins TRBV7-2 to TRBJ2-7, with 11 bases fitting TRBD2. Per germline, CDR1 SGHTA and CDR2 FQGNSA. The CDR3 runs 17 residues. With 5 bases clipped from V and 4 bases from J, the junction kept 13 bases outside the gene matches. This CDR3 is CASSLPSQGLAVYEQYF. DNA of the CDR3: TGTGCCAGCAGCCTACCTTCCCAGGGACTAGCGGTTTACGAGCAGTACTTC.

The chain combines TRBV9 with TRBJ2-2; the D is unclear. Trimming took off 4 bases at V and 0 bases at J, with 10 bases between the two ends. This CDR3 region has 15 residues. Germline loops: CDR1 SGDLS, CDR2 YYNGEE. The DNA for the CDR3 is TGTGCCAGCAGCCCCAGGCAGTCGAACACCGGGGAGCTGTTTTTT. Translating gives CASSPRQSNTGELFF.

The gene calls are TRBV7-8 and TRBJ2-7, with D perhaps TRBD2 (6 bases). Between the trimmed V and J ends, which lost 6 bases and 3 bases, there was a span of 18 bases. Germline V gene lookup returns CDR1 SGHVS and CDR2 FQNEAQ. This CDR3 is 15 amino acids long. The chain's CDR3 is CASSYGLRGIYEQYF. CDR3 bases: TGTGCCAGCAGTTATGGACTCCGCGGGATCTACGAGCAGTACTTC. The full variable domain, its missing parts supplied by reference TRBV7-8 and TRBJ2-7, is GAGVSQSPRYKVAKRGQDVALRCDPISGHVSLFWYQQALGQGPEFLTYFQNEAQLDKSGLPSDRFFAERPEGSVSTLKIQRTQQEDSAVYLCASSYGLRGIYEQYFGPGTRLTVT.

The gene calls are TRBV28 and TRBJ1-1, with 7 positions matching TRBD1. This CDR3 has 14 amino acids. The trim removed 5 bases at V and 5 bases at J, leaving 8 bases unmatched. Germline assignment: CDR1 MDHEN and CDR2 SYDVKM. CDR3 bases: TGTGCCAGCAGTCCCACAGGGGTGGGGACTGAAGCTTTCTTT. Its protein product is CASSPTGVGTEAFF.

The chain couples TRBV7-2 to TRBJ2-7, with D unresolved. V was trimmed by 1 base and J by 4 bases, leaving 8 bases between them. In germline, CDR1 is SGHTA, CDR2 FQGNSA. CDR3 length equals 13 residues. The CDR3 bases are TGTGCCAGCAGCTTAGTCTCCGGGTACGAGCAGTACTTC. Protein: CASSLVSGYEQYF.

This chain connects TRBV24-1 to TRBJ2-4; D perhaps matches TRBD2 (5 bases). Looked up from germline, CDR1 is KGHDR and CDR2 is SFDVKD. The CDR3 spans 15 residues. V gave up 4 bases and J gave up 3 bases, with 12 bases separating them. The CDR3 protein is CATSDPIGDKNIQYF. For the CDR3, the DNA is TGTGCCACCAGTGACCCGATCGGGGACAAAAACATTCAGTACTTC.

V is TRBV4-1 and J is TRBJ2-1; 9 positions match TRBD1. The CDR3 is 18 amino acids. Germline V CDR1 and CDR2: MGHRA, YSYEKL. The trim removed 5 bases at V and 1 base at J, leaving 12 bases unmatched. CDR3 residues: CASSGDHLDRGSYNEQFF. The DNA for the CDR3 is TGCGCCAGCAGCGGGGATCATCTGGACAGGGGTTCCTACAATGAGCAGTTCTTC.

The J gene is TRBJ2-3, the V gene TRBV2; 14 bases agree with TRBD2. Germline V gene sequence: CDR1 SNHLY, CDR2 FYNNEI. The V gene end was trimmed by 9 bases and the J gene end by 4 bases; junction bases not matched to a gene: 3. The CDR3 loop spans 14 amino acids. Written as DNA, the CDR3 is TGTGCCAGGACTAGCGGGGGGGCTGCAGATACGCAGTATTTT. It translates to CARTSGGAADTQYF.